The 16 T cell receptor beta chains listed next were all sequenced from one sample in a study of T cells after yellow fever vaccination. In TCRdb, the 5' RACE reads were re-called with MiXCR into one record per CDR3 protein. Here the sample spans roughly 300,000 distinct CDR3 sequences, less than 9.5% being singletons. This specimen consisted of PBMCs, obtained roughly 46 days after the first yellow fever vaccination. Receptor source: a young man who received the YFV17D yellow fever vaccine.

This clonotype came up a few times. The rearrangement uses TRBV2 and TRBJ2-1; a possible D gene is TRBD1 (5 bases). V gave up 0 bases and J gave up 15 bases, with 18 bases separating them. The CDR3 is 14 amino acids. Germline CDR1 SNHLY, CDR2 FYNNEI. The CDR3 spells CASSEAGRSIHRFF. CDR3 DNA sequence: TGTGCCAGCAGTGAAGCGGGGCGGAGTATTCATCGGTTCTTC.

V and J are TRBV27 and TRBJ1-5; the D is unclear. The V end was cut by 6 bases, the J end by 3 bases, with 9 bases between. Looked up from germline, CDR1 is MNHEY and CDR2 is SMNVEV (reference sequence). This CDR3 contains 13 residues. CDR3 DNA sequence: TGTGCCAGCAGCACTCTTCACAATCAGCCCCAGCATTTT. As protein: CASSTLHNQPQHF.

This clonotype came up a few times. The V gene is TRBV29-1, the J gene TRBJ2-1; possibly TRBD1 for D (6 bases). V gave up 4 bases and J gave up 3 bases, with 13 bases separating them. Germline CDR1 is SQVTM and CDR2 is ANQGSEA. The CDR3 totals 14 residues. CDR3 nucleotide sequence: TGCAGCGTTGCCGGACAGACGAACTACAATGAGCAGTTCTTC. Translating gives CSVAGQTNYNEQFF.

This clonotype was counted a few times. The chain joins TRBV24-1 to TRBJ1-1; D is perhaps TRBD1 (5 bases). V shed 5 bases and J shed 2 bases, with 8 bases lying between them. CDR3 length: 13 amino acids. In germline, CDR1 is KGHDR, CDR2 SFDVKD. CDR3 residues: CATSVGVNTEAFF. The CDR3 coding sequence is TGTGCCACCAGTGTAGGGGTTAACACTGAAGCTTTCTTT.

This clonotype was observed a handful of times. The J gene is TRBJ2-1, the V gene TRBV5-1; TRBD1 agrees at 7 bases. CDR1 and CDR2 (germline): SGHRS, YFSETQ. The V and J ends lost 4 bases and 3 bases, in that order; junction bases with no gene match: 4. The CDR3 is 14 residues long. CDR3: CASSPGQNYNEQFF. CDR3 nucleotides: TGCGCCAGCAGCCCGGGACAGAACTACAATGAGCAGTTCTTC.

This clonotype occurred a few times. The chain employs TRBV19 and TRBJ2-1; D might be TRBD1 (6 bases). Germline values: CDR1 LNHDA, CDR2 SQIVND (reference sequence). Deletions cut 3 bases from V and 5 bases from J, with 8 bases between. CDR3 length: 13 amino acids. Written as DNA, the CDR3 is TGTGCCAGTAGTATTACAGGGAACAATGAGCAGTTCTTC. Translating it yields CASSITGNNEQFF.

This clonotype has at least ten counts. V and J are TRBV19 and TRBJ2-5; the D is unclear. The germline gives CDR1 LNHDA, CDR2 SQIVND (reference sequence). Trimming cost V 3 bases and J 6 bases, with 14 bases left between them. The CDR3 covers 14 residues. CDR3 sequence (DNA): TGTGCCAGTAGTATTACGGGCCCTCAACAGACCCAGTACTTC. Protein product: CASSITGPQQTQYF. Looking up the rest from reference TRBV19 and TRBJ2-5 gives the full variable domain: DGGITQSPKYLFRKEGQNVTLSCEQNLNHDAMYWYRQDPGQGLRLIYYSQIVNDFQKGDIAEGYSVSREKKESFPLTVTSAQKNPTAFYLCASSITGPQQTQYFGPGTRLLVL.

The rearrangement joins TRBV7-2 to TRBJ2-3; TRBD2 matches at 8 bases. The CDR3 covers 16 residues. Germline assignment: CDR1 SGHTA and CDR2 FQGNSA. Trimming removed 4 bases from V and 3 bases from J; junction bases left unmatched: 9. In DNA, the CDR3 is TGTGCCAGCAGCTCCGTCGGGAGCGGGGGAACAGATACGCAGTATTTT. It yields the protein CASSSVGSGGTDTQYF.

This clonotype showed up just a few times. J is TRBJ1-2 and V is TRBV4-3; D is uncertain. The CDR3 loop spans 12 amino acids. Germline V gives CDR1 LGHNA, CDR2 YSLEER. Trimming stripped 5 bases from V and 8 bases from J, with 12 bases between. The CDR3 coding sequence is TGCGCCAGCAGCGCCCCGGGAAGGGGCTACACCTTC. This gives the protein CASSAPGRGYTF.

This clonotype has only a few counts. The CDR3 nucleotides read TGTGCCAGCAGCTGGGACAGGGGCCGAGAGACCCAGTACTTC. Translation gives CASSWDRGRETQYF. This sequence joins TRBV5-4 and TRBJ2-5, with TRBD1 identical over 10 bases. The CDR3 consists of 14 residues. From germline, CDR1 is SGHNT and CDR2 YYREEE (reference sequence). V lost 3 bases to trimming and J lost 4 bases; unmatched junction nucleotides: 3.

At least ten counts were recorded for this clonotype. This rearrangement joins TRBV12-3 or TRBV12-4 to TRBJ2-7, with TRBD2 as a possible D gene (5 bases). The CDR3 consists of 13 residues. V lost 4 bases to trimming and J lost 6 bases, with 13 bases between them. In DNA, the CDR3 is TGTGCCAGCAGTTCCCGGGAAAGGGCCGAGCAGTACTTC. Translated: CASSSRERAEQYF.

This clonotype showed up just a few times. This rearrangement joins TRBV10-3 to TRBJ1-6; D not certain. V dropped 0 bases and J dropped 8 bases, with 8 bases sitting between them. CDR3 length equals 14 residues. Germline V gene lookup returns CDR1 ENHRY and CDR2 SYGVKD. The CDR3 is CAISESGRDSPLHF. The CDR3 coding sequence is TGTGCCATCAGTGAGTCGGGTAGGGATTCACCCCTCCACTTT.

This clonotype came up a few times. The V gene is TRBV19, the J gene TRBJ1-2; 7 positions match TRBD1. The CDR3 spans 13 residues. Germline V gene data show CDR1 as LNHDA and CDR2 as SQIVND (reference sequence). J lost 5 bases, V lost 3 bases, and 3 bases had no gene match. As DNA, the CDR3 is TGTGCCAGTAGTATCACAGGGGCATATGGCTACACCTTC. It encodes CASSITGAYGYTF.

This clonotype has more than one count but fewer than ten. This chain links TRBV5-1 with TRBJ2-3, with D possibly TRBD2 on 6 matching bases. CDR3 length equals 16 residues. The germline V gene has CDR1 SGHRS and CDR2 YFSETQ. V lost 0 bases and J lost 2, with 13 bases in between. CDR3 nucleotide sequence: TGCGCCAGCAGCTTGGGGGTTCTAGCGATCACAGATACGCAGTATTTT. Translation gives CASSLGVLAITDTQYF.

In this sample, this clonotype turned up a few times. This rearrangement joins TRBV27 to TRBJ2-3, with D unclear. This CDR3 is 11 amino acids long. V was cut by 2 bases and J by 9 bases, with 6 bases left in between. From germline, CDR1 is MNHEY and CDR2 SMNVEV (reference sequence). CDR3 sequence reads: CASSLGYTQYF. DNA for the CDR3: TGTGCCAGCAGTTTAGGTTACACGCAGTATTTT.

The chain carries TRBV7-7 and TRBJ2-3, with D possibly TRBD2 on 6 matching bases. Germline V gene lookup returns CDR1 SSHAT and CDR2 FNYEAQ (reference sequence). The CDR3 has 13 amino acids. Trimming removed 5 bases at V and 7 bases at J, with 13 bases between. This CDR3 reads CASSAGMENTQYF. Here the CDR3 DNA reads TGTGCCAGCAGCGCGGGGATGGAAAATACGCAGTATTTT. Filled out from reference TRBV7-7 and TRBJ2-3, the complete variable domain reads GAGVSQSPRYKVTKRGQDVTLRCDPISSHATLYWYQQALGQGPEFLTYFNYEAQPDKSGLPSDRFSAERPEGSISTLTIQRTEQRDSAMYRCASSAGMENTQYFGPGTRLTVL.